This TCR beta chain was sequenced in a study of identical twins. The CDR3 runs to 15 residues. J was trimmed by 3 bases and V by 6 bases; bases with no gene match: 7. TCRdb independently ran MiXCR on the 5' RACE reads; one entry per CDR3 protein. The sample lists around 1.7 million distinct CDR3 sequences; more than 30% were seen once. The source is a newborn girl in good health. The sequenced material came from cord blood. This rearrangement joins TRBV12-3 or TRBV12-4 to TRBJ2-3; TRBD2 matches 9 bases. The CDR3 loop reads CASRTEAGGTDTQYF. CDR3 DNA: TGTGCCAGCAGAACAGAGGCGGGAGGGACAGATACGCAGTATTTT.